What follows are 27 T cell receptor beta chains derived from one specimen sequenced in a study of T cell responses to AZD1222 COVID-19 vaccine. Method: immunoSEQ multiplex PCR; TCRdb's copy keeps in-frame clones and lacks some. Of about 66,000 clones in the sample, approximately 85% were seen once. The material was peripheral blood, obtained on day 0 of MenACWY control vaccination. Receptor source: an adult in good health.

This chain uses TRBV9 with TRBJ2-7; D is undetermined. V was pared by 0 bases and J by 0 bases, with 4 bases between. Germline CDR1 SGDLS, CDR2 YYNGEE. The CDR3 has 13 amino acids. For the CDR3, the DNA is TGTGCCAGCAGCGTAGCCCCCTCCTACGAGCAGTACTTC. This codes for CASSVAPSYEQYF.

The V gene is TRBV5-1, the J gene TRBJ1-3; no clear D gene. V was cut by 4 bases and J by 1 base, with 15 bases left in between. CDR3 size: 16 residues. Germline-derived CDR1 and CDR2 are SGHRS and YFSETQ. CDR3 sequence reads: CASSKVPFGSGNTIYF. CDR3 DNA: TGCGCCAGCAGCAAGGTCCCGTTCGGATCTGGAAACACCATATATTTT. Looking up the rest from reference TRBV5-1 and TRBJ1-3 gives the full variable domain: KAGVTQTPRYLIKTRGQQVTLSCSPISGHRSVSWYQQTPGQGLQFLFEYFSETQRNKGNFPGRFSGRQFSNSRSEMNVSTLELGDSALYLCASSKVPFGSGNTIYFGEGSWLTVV.

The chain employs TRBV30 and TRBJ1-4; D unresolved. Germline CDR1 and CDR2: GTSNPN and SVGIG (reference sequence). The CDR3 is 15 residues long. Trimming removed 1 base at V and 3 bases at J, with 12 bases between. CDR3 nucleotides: TGTGCCTGGAGTGACTACCGGAGGCCTAATGAAAAACTGTTTTTT. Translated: CAWSDYRRPNEKLFF.

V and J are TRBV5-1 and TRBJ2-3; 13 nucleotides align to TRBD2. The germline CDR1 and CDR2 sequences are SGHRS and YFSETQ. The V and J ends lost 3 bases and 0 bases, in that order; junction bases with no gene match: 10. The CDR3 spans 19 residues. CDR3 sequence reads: CASSSGLAGTVTSTDTQYF. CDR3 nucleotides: TGCGCCAGCAGCTCGGGACTAGCGGGGACTGTTACTAGCACAGATACGCAGTATTTT.

The DNA of the CDR3 is TGTGCCAGCAGCGGTGGCGGGAGAACGCAGTATTTT. Residues: CASSGGGRTQYF. The genes are TRBV14 and TRBJ2-3, with 7 bases fitting TRBD2. Per germline, CDR1 SGHDN and CDR2 FVKESK. The junction had 5 bases not matched to a gene; V was cut back by 5 bases and J by 9 bases. The CDR3 totals 12 residues. The full variable domain, with the rest looked up from reference TRBV14 and TRBJ2-3, is EAGVTQFPSHSVIEKGQTVTLRCDPISGHDNLYWYRRVMGKEIKFLLHFVKESKQDESGMPNNRFLAERTGGTYSTLKVQPAELEDSGVYFCASSGGGRTQYFGPGTRLTVL.

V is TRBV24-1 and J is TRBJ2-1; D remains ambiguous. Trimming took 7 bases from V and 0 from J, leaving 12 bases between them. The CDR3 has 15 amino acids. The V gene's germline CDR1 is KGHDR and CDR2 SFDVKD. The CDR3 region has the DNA TGTGCCACCAGCCCCCGCAGTAACTCCTACAATGAGCAGTTCTTC. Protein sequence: CATSPRSNSYNEQFF.

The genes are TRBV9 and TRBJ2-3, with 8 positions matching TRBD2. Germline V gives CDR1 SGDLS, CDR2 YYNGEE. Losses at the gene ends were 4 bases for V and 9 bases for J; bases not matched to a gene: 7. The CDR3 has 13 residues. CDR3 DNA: TGTGCCAGCAGCCCCGGGACTAGACAGACGCAGTATTTT. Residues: CASSPGTRQTQYF.

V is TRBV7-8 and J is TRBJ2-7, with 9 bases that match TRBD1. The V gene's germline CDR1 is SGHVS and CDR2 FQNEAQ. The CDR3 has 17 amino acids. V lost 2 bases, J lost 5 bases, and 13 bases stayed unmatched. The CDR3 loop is CASSLRAPGQGFDEQYF. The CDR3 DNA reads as TGTGCCAGCAGCTTACGAGCACCGGGACAGGGTTTCGACGAGCAGTACTTC.

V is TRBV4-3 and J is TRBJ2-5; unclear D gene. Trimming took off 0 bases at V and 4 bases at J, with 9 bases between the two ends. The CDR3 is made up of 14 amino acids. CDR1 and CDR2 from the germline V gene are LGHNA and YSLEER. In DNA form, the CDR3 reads TGCGCCAGCAGCCAAGATCGGACGGTAGAGACCCAGTACTTC. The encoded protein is CASSQDRTVETQYF.

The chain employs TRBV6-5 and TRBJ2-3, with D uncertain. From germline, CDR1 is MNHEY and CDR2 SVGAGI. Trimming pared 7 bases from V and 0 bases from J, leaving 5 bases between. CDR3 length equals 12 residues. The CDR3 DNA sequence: TGTGCCAGCACCCAGAGCACAGATACGCAGTATTTT. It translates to CASTQSTDTQYF.

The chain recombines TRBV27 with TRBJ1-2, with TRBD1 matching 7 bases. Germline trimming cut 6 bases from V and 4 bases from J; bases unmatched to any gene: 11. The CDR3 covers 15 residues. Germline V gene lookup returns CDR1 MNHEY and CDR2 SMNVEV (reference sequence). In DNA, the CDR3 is TGTGCCAGCAGCAAATACCCAGGACAGGTCTATGGCTACACCTTC. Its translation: CASSKYPGQVYGYTF.

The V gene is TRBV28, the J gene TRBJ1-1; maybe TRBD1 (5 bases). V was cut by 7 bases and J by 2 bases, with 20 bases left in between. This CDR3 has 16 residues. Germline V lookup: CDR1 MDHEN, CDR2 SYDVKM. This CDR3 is CASIPHVPQGNTEAFF. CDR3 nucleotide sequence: TGTGCCAGCATCCCGCATGTCCCTCAGGGTAACACTGAAGCTTTCTTT.

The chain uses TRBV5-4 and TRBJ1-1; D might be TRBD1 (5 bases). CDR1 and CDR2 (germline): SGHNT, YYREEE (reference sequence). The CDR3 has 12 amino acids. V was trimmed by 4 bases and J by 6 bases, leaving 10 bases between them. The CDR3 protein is CASSAQGSEAFF. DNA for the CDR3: TGTGCCAGCAGCGCTCAGGGATCTGAAGCTTTCTTT. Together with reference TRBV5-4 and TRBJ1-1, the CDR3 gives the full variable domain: ETGVTQSPTHLIKTRGQQVTLRCSSQSGHNTVSWYQQALGQGPQFIFQYYREEENGRGNFPPRFSGLQFPNYSSELNVNALELDDSALYLCASSAQGSEAFFGQGTRLTVV.

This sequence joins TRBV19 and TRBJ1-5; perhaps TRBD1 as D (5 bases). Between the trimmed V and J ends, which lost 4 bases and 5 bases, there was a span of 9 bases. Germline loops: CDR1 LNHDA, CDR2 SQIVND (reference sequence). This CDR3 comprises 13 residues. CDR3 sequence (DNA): TGTGCCAGTAGTAGCAGGGTTGATCAGCCCCAGCATTTT. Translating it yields CASSSRVDQPQHF.

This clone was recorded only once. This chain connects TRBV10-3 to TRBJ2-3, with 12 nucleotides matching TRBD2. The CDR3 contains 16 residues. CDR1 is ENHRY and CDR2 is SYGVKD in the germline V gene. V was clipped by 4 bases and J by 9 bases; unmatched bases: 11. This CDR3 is CAISAGTSGSLGTQYF. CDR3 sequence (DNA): TGTGCCATCAGTGCTGGGACTAGCGGGTCCCTAGGGACGCAGTATTTT.

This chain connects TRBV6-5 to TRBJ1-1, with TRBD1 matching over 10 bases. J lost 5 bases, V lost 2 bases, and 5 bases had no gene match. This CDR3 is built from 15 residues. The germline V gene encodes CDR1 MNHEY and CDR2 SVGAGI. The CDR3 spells CASSYAGQGRTEAFF. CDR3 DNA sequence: TGTGCCAGCAGTTACGCGGGACAGGGGAGAACTGAAGCTTTCTTT.

Written as DNA, the CDR3 is TGCGCCAGCAGCCAACACCTCCAGGGGCGAACTAATGAAAAACTGTTTTTT. Residues: CASSQHLQGRTNEKLFF. V gene TRBV4-1 combines with J gene TRBJ1-4, with D possibly matching TRBD1 (6 bases). The CDR3 has 17 amino acids. CDR1 MGHRA and CDR2 YSYEKL come from the germline V gene. Trimming cost V 2 bases and J 1 base, with 14 bases left between them.

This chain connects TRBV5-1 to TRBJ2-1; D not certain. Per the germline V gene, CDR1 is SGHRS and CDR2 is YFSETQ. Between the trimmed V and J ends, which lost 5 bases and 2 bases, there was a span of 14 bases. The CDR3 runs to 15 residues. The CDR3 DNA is TGCGCCAGCAGACCAGACATATCGCCCTACAATGAGCAGTTCTTC. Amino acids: CASRPDISPYNEQFF.

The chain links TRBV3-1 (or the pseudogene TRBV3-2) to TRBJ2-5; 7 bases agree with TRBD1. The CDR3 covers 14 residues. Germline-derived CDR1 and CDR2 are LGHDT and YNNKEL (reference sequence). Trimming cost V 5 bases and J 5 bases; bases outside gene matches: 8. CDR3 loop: CASSRGPPGETQYF. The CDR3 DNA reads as TGTGCCAGCAGCAGGGGGCCGCCTGGGGAGACCCAGTACTTC.

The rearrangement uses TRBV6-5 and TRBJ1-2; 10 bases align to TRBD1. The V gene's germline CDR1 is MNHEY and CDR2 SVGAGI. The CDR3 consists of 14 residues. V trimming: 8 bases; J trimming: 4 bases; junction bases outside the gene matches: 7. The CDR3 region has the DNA TGTGCCAGCCAAAGGGACAGGGGAGGCTATGGCTACACCTTC. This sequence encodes CASQRDRGGYGYTF.

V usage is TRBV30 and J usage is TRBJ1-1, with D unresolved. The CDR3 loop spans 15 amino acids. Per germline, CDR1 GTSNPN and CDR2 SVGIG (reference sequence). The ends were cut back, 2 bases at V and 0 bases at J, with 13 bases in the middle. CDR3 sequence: CAWSTPSGLNTEAFF. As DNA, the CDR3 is TGTGCCTGGAGTACCCCCTCGGGCCTGAACACTGAAGCTTTCTTT.

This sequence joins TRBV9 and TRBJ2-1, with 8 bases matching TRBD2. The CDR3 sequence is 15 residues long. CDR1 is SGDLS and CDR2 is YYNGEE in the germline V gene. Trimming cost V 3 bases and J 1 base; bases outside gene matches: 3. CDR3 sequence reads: CASSASSGSYNEQFF. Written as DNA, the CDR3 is TGTGCCAGCAGCGCCTCTAGCGGGTCCTACAATGAGCAGTTCTTC.

The CDR3 nucleotides are TGTGCCAGTAGTATTTTGGTCTCTGGGGCCAACGTCCTGACTTTC. It translates to CASSILVSGANVLTF. The gene calls are TRBV19 and TRBJ2-6; D ambiguous. The CDR3 spans 15 residues. Trimming cost V 3 bases and J 0 bases, with 6 bases left between them. Germline lookup yields CDR1 LNHDA and CDR2 SQIVND (reference sequence).

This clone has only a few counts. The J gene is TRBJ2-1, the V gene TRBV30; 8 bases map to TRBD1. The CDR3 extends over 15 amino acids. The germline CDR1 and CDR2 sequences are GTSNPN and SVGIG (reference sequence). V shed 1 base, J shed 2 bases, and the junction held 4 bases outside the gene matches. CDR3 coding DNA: TGTGCCTGGAGTGGCGCGACAGGGGCCTACAATGAGCAGTTCTTC. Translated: CAWSGATGAYNEQFF.

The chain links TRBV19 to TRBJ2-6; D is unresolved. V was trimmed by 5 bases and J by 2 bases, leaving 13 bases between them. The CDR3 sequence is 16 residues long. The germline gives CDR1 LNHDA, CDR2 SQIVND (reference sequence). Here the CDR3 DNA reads TGTGCCAGTAGTGCCCGGCTTTGGGCTGGGGCCAACGTCCTGACTTTC. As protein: CASSARLWAGANVLTF.

The CDR3 DNA sequence: TGTGCCAGCAGCTTGGGCAGGGTGAACCAAGAGACCCAGTACTTC. Translated: CASSLGRVNQETQYF. The rearrangement uses TRBV5-4 and TRBJ2-5, with TRBD1 as a possible D gene (5 bases). This CDR3 has 15 residues. Between the trimmed V and J ends, which lost 0 bases and 0 bases, there was a span of 9 bases. Per germline, CDR1 SGHNT and CDR2 YYREEE (reference sequence).

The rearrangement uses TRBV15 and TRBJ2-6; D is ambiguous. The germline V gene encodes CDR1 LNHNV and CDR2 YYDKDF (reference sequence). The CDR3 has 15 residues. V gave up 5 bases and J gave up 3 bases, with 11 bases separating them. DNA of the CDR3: TGTGCCACCAGCCCTGGGGTACTTGGGGCCAACGTCCTGACTTTC. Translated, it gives CATSPGVLGANVLTF.